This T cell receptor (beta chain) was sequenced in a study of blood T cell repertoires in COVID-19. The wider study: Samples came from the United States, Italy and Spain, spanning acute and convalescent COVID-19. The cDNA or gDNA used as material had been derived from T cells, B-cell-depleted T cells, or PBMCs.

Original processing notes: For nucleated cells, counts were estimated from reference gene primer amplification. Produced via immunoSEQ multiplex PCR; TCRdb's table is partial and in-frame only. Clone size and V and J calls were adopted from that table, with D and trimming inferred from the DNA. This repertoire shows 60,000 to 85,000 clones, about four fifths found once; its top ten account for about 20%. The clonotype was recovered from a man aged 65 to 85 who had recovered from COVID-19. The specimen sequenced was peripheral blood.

The chain's CDR3 is CASSFERHIQYF. The CDR3 DNA is TGTGCCAGCAGTTTTGAGAGGCACATTCAGTACTTC. The chain recombines TRBV28 with TRBJ2-4; D is uncertain. With 3 bases removed from V and 8 bases from J, the gap between germline ends came to 8 bases. The germline V gene encodes CDR1 MDHEN and CDR2 SYDVKM. This CDR3 contains 12 residues.